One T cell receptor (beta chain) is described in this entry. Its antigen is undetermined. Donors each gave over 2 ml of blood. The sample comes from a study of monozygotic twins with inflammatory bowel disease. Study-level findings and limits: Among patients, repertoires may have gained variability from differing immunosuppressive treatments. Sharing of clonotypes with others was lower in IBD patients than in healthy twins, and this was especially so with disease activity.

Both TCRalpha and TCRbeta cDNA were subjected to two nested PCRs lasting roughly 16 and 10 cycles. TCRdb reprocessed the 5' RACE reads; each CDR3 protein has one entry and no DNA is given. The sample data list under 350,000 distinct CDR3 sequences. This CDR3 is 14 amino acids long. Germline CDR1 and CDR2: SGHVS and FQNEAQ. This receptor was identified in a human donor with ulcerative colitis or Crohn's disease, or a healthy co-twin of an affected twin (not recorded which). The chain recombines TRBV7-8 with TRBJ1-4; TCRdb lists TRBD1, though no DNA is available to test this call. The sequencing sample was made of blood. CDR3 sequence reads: CASSLGWGGEKLFF.